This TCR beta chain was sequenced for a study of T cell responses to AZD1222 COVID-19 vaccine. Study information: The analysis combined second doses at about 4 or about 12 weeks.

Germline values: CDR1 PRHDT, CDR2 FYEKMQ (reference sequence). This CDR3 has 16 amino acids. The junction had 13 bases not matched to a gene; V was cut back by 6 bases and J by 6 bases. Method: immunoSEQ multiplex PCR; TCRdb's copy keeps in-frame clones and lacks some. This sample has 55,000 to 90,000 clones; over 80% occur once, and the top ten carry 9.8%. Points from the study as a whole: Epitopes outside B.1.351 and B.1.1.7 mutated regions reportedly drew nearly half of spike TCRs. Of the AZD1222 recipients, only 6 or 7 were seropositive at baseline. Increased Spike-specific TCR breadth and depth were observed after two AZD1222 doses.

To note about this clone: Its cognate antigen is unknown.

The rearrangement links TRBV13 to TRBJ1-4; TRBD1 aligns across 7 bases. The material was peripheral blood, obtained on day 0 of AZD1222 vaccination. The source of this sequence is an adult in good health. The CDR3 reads CASSYSGGWSYEKLFF. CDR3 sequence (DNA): TGTGCCAGCAGTTATTCAGGGGGTTGGTCTTATGAAAAACTGTTTTTT.